This TCR beta chain was sequenced for a study of T cells in localized non-small cell lung cancer. Study-wide results and caveats: Longer overall survival accompanied higher blood T cell density. A median approximately 53 of the top 100 tumor clones appeared in adjacent lung. Tumor showed lower T cell clonality than uninvolved adjacent lung, where it was highest.

V lost 8 bases, J lost 6 bases, and 3 bases stayed unmatched. Germline-derived CDR1 and CDR2 are LNHDA and SQIVND (reference sequence). The CDR3 length is 11 residues. Regarding this clone: Its matching antigen is unknown.

This table comes from immunoSEQ multiplex PCR, and its TCRdb copy is limited to in-frame clones, with some not included. This table holds 55,000 to 75,000 clones, roughly nine tenths found once. This specimen consisted of peripheral blood, obtained before any cancer treatment. The TCR comes from a male donor aged 60 or over with stage III squamous cell lung carcinoma. V usage is TRBV19 and J usage is TRBJ1-1; 7 bases map to TRBD1. The CDR3 is CASSTGAEAFF. The CDR3 DNA is TGTGCCAGTTCCACAGGGGCTGAAGCTTTCTTT.